This T cell receptor beta chain was documented in a study of T-cell memory formation after mild COVID-19. The J segment lost 7 bases and the V segment lost 4 bases, leaving 10 bases of the junction unmatched. CDR3 length: 15 amino acids. Germline loops: CDR1 SGHRS, CDR2 YFSETQ. TCRdb redid the calling of the 5' RACE reads with MiXCR, one entry per CDR3 protein. The top ten clones hold 22% of a sample with over 250,000 distinct CDR3 sequences, around a sixth of them seen once. The clonotype comes from a man between 18 and 29 years old who had mild COVID-19 (a few samples of this study predate the infection). Cell type and time point are not known. The sequenced material came from PBMCs or a T cell subset sorted from them (not recorded which). The chain recombines TRBV5-1 with TRBJ2-2, with TRBD1 identical over 7 bases. DNA of the CDR3: TGCGCCAGCAGCGGAGCCGGGACAGACAGCGGGGAGCTGTTTTTT. This encodes CASSGAGTDSGELFF. The variable domain in full, completed from reference TRBV5-1 and TRBJ2-2, reads KAGVTQTPRYLIKTRGQQVTLSCSPISGHRSVSWYQQTPGQGLQFLFEYFSETQRNKGNFPGRFSGRQFSNSRSEMNVSTLELGDSALYLCASSGAGTDSGELFFGEGSRLTVL.